The source of this T cell receptor (beta chain) is a study of beta chain features in type 1 diabetes (dated by TCRdb to 2016 to 2019). Describing the broader study: No differences in mean age, gender distribution, total cell number or subset yield were found between patients and healthy donors. A total of around 110,000,000 sorted cells were examined across all samples, and a strong correlation was observed between cell number per subset and RNA yield. The study compared TCRB repertoires of sorted circulating CD4+ T cell subsets between recently diagnosed type 1 diabetes patients and matched healthy donors. Regulatory and stem cell-like memory subsets were obtained from only 8 patients and about 8 healthy donors, while naive and central memory subsets were obtained from all 30 or so donors. Overall study outcomes, separate from this receptor: Only small numbers of individuals were included in the HLA sub-analyses, which left unresolved whether HLA type had any influence on TCRB rearrangement. Naive, central memory and regulatory TCRB repertoires appeared more similar among patients than among healthy donors. Because cDNA was sequenced instead of genomic DNA, highly expressing activated cells could be over-represented, though the groups showed no difference in activation or CD3 levels. A moderate but significant shortening of TCRB CDR3 length was observed in type 1 diabetes patients in all four CD4+ subsets. Shorter templates might have been favored by PCR, but patient and control samples were amplified and corrected together, so both groups would have been affected equally by any skew. Patients with type 1 diabetes made fewer insertions and deleted more nucleotides at VDJ recombination sites, implying thymic rearrangement abnormalities.

A single peripheral blood draw of approximately 110 mL on average was collected from each donor into heparinised tubes. Naive, central memory, regulatory and stem cell-like memory CD4+ T cells were sorted on a BD FACSAria II using a panel including CD45RO, CCR7, CD25, CD127, CD95 and CD27. Purity was above 98% for every sorted population. PBMCs were separated immediately by Lymphoprep density gradient centrifugation and were stained directly, without being cultured. Samples were stained and sorted in pairs, with one healthy donor and one patient per experiment, so that batch effects were minimized. All of the isolated RNA was reverse transcribed with the High Capacity cDNA Reverse Transcription Kit, so expressed TCRB transcripts were sequenced. Naive, central memory and regulatory T cell samples underwent deep immunoSEQ sequencing, averaging roughly 3.3 million total reads per sample. After sorted cells were lysed in RLT buffer, RNA was extracted with DNase-treated RNeasy Micro or Mini kits, with the choice depending on cell number. Each cell subset was processed on its own to prevent cross-contamination, while patient and healthy donor samples were processed together. Using the immunoSEQ multiplex PCR, TCRB sequences were amplified from cDNA into 87-bp fragments spanning the CDR3 region. Amplicons were sequenced on the Illumina HiSeq platform. Regarding the original processing steps: PCR bias was computationally corrected using synthetic template baselines, reads within Hamming distance 2 were collapsed, and singletons that could not be merged were discarded. Reads were aligned to IMGT to assign V, D and J genes, CDR3 length, and insertions or deletions at six rearrangement sites. Within each subset, clonotype counts were normalized to the number of sorted cells before true diversity and Gini coefficients were calculated with the tcR R package. The overlap coefficient, calculated on TCRB nucleotide sequences, was used to quantify repertoire sharing. Out-of-frame TCRB sequences from naive cells were analyzed as a proxy for the pre-selection repertoire. TCRdb provides this immuneACCESS table in a form limited to in-frame rearrangements. Some clones are lacking; in checked studies, under half of them reflect an unresolved V gene, and why the rest are absent is not known. The V and J calls and clone size are taken from that table; D and trimming were inferred from the DNA. The sample table records nearly 700,000 clones; 13% of these occur just once. The top ten hold 0.02% to 0.025% of the sample.

CDR3 length: 14 amino acids, cysteine to phenylalanine. Left in the record is the CDR3 DNA by itself, 42 bases read in frame from the first base. V lost 8 bases and J lost 3 bases; the stretch between them is 14 bases long. Per the germline V gene, MNHNS is the CDR1 and SASEGT is the CDR2. This clone was counted a few times. Its antigen is currently not known. Base qualities were left out, and no much larger clone turns up one base away. In this chain, TRBV6-1 is recombined with TRBJ2-1, with the D gene not confidently named. This clonotype was obtained from a man aged 18 to 30 with type 1 diabetes. The sample taken for sequencing was naive CD4+ T cells from blood. Read against the paper, the sample's cell subset or site label means: true naive CD4+ T cells. The encoded CDR3 is CASHRIALYNEQFF. The DNA sequence reads TGTGCCAGCCATCGGATAGCTCTCTACAATGAGCAGTTCTTC.